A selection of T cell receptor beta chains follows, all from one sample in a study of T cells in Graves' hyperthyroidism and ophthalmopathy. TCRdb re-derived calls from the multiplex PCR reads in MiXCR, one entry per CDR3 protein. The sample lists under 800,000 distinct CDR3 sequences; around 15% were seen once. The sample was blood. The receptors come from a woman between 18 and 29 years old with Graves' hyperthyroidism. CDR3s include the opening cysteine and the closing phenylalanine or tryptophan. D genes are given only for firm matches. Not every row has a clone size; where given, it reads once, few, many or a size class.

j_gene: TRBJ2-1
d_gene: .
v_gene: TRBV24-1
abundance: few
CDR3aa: CATSDLTTRSNEQFF
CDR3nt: TGTGCCACCAGTGATTTAACTACGAGGAGCAATGAGCAGTTCTTC

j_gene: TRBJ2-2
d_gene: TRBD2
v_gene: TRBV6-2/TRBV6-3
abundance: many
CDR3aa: CASSPSGRVTGELFF
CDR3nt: TGTGCCAGCAGCCCTAGCGGGAGGGTCACCGGGGAGCTGTTTTTT

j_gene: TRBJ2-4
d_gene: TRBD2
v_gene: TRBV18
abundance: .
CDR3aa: CASSLGGVLAKNIQYF
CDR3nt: TGTGCCAGCTCACTGGGAGGGGTTCTAGCCAAAAACATTCAGTACTTC

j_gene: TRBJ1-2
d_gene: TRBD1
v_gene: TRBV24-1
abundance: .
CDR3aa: CATSDRTGGGIGYTF
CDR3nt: TGTGCCACCAGTGACCGTACAGGGGGCGGAATAGGCTACACCTTC

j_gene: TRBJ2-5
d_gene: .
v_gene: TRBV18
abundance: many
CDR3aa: CASSPLREFETQYF
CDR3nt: TGTGCCAGCTCTCCACTGAGGGAGTTCGAGACCCAGTACTTC

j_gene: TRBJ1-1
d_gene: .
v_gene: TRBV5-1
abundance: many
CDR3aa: CASLAVTEAFF
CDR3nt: TGCGCCAGCCTGGCTGTAACTGAAGCTTTCTTT

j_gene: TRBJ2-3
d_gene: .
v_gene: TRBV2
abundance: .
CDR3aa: CASSEMLNTQYF
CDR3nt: TGTGCCAGCAGTGAAATGCTAAACACGCAGTATTTT

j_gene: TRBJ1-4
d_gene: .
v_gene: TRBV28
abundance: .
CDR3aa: CASSLVKGGEKLFF
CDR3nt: TGTGCCAGCAGTTTGGTCAAGGGAGGGGAAAAACTGTTTTTT

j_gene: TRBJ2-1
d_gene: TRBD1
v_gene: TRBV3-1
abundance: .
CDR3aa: CASSPPTGEFYSEQFF
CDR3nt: TGTGCCAGCAGCCCCCCGACAGGGGAGTTCTACAGTGAGCAGTTCTTC

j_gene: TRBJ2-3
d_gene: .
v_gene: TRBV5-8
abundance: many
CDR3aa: CASSRQEITDTQYF
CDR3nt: TGTGCCAGCAGTCGACAGGAGATCACAGATACGCAGTATTTT

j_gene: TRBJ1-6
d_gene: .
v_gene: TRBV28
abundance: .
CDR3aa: CASSPGGAGNSPLHF
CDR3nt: TGTGCCAGCAGTCCCGGAGGCGCGGGTAATTCACCCCTCCACTTT

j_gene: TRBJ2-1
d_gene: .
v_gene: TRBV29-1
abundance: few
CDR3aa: CSVEPYNEQFF
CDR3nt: TGCAGCGTTGAGCCTTACAATGAGCAGTTCTTC

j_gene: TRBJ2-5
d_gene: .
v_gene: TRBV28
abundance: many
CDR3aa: CASSRPGVGETQYF
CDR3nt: TGTGCCAGCAGTAGACCGGGGGTGGGAGAGACCCAGTACTTC

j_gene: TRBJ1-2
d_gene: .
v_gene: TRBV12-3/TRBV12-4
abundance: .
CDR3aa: CASRASIQSYGYTF
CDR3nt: TGTGCCAGCAGGGCCTCAATTCAGTCCTATGGCTACACCTTC

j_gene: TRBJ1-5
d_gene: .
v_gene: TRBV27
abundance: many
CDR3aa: CASATGPLNQPQHF
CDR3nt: TGTGCCAGCGCCACAGGGCCCCTTAATCAGCCCCAGCATTTT

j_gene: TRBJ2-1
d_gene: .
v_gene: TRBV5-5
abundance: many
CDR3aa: CASSPPDTDNEQFF
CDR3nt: TGTGCCAGCAGCCCCCCCGACACAGACAATGAGCAGTTCTTC

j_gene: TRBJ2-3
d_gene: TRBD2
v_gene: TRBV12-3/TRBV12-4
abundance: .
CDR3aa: CASSSSGGPQGQYF
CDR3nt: TGTGCCAGCAGTTCGTCGGGAGGCCCCCAGGGGCAGTATTTT

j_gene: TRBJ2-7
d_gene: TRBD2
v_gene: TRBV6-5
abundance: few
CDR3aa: CASSYSRAGVNYEQYF
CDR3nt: TGTGCCAGCAGTTACTCGCGAGCGGGAGTAAACTACGAGCAGTACTTC

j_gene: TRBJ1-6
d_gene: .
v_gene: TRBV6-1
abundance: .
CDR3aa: CASSPFEANSPLHF
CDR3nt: TGTGCCAGCAGTCCCTTCGAGGCGAATTCACCCCTCCACTTT

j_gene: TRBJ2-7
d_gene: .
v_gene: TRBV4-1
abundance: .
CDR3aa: CASSLVSEVIGFYEQYF
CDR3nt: TGCGCCAGCAGCCTGGTATCAGAGGTGATTGGGTTTTACGAGCAGTACTTC

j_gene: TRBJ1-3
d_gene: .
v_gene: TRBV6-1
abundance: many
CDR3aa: CASRRGGNSGNTIYF
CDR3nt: TGTGCCAGCAGGAGGGGAGGGAACAGTGGAAACACCATATATTTT

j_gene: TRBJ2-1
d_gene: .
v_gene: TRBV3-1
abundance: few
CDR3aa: CASSYYPVRTGEQFF
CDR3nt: TGTGCCAGCAGTTACTATCCGGTGAGGACCGGAGAGCAGTTCTTC

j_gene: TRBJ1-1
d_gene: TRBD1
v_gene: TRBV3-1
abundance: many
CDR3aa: CASRPTGGTEAFF
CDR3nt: TGTGCCAGCAGACCTACAGGGGGCACTGAAGCTTTCTTT

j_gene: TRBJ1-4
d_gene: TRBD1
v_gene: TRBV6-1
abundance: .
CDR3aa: CASREGQLNEKLFF
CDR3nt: TGTGCCAGCAGGGAGGGACAGCTAAATGAGAAACTGTTTTTT

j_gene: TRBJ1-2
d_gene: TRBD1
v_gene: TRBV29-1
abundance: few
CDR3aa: CSVHRGINTF
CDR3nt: TGCAGCGTACACAGGGGAATCAACACCTTC

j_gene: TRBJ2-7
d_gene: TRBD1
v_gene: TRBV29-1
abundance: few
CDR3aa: CSVAGDRTHEQYF
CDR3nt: TGCAGCGTTGCCGGGGACAGGACCCACGAGCAGTACTTC

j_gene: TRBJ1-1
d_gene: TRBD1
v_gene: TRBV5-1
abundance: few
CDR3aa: CASSAGTGDEAFF
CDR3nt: TGCGCCAGCAGCGCAGGGACAGGGGATGAAGCTTTCTTT

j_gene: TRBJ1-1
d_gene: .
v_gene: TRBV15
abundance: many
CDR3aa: CATSRDLGQRAFF
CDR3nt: TGTGCCACCAGCAGAGATCTGGGGCAGAGAGCTTTCTTT

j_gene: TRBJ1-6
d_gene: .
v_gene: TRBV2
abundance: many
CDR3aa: CASGVWSYNSPLHF
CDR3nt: TGTGCCAGCGGGGTGTGGAGTTATAATTCACCCCTCCACTTT

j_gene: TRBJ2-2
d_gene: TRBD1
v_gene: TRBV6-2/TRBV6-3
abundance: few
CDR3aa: CAIGRGRDRGRGELFF
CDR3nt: TGTGCCATCGGCAGGGGCCGGGACAGGGGGCGCGGGGAGCTGTTTTTT

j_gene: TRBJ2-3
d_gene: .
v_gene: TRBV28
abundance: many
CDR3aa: CASSRTALTTTSTDTQYF
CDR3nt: TGTGCCAGCAGCCGAACAGCCCTGACTACGACTTCCACAGATACGCAGTATTTT

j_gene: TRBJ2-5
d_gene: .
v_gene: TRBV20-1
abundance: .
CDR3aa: CSASPGYQEETQYF
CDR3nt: TGCAGTGCTAGTCCGGGCTACCAAGAGGAGACCCAGTACTTC

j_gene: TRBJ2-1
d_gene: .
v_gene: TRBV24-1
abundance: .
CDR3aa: CATSLAAGAYNEQFF
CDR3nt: TGTGCCACCAGCCTTGCTGCAGGGGCCTACAATGAGCAGTTCTTC

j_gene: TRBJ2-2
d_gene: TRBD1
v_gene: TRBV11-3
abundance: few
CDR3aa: CASSLTGGERGGELFF
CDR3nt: TGTGCCAGCAGCTTGACAGGGGGCGAACGAGGCGGGGAGCTGTTTTTT

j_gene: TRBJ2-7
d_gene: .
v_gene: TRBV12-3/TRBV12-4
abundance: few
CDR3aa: CASSFGGIGYEQYF
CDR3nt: TGTGCCAGCAGTTTTGGCGGTATAGGGTACGAGCAGTACTTC

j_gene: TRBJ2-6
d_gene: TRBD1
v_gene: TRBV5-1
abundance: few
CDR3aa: CASSLEGQGYSGANVLTF
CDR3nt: TGCGCCAGCAGCTTGGAAGGACAGGGATACTCTGGGGCCAACGTCCTGACTTTC

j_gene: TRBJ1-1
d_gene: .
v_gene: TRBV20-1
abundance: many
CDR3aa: CSAIFSPNTEAFF
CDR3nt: TGCAGTGCTATTTTCAGCCCGAACACTGAAGCTTTCTTT

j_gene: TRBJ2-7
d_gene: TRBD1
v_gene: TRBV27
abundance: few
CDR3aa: CASSPKTGGYEQYF
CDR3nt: TGTGCCAGCAGTCCGAAGACAGGGGGCTACGAGCAGTACTTC

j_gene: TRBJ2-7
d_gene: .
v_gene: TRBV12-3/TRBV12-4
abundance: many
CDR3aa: CASSLWRNEQYF
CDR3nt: TGTGCCAGCAGTTTGTGGAGGAACGAGCAGTACTTC

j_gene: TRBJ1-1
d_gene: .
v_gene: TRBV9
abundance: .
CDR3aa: CASSGGRYTEAFF
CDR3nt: TGTGCCAGCAGCGGAGGACGGTACACTGAAGCTTTCTTT

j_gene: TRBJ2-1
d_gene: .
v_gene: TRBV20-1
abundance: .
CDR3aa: CSASSSGYNEQFF
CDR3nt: TGCAGTGCTAGCAGCAGCGGCTACAATGAGCAGTTCTTC

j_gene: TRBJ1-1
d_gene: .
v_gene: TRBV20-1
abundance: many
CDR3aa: CRWGGGTEAFF
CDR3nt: TGCAGGTGGGGGGGCGGCACTGAAGCTTTCTTT